Below are 22 T cell receptor beta chains sequenced from a single sample in a study of T cell repertoires in cytomegalovirus infection. The antigens these receptors bind are not known. Each CDR3 protein is one row after TCRdb ran MiXCR on the reads. The profile shows roughly 110,000 distinct CDR3 sequences, about 9.4% of them singletons. Sequenced sample: PBMCs, sequenced either directly or after in vitro stimulation (not recorded which). Every receptor here comes from a human donor in good health (CMV status not recorded). Some clones in this sample may be carry-over from other donors' samples.

V usage is TRBV19 and J usage is TRBJ2-1; 11 bases are a match to TRBD2. The V gene end was trimmed by 2 bases and the J gene end by 10 bases; junction bases not matched to a gene: 7. Germline lookup yields CDR1 LNHDA and CDR2 SQIVND (reference sequence). The CDR3 covers 15 residues. For the CDR3, the DNA is TGTGCCAGTAGTATAAGTAGCGGGAGGGCTAGAGAGCAGTTCTTC. This encodes CASSISSGRAREQFF.

The chain recombines TRBV11-2 with TRBJ1-1; D ambiguous. The V end lost 3 bases, the J end lost 0 bases, and 11 bases lay between the germline ends. The V gene's germline CDR1 is SGHAT and CDR2 FQNNGV. This CDR3 region has 15 residues. The CDR3 DNA is TGTGCCAGCAGCTTCGTCTGGACGATGAACACTGAAGCTTTCTTT. Its protein product is CASSFVWTMNTEAFF.

The rearrangement joins TRBV5-1 to TRBJ1-1; possible D gene TRBD1, 5 bases. The length of the CDR3 is 18 residues. Germline V gene sequence: CDR1 SGHRS, CDR2 YFSETQ. V was pared by 4 bases and J by 0 bases, with 22 bases between. The CDR3 coding sequence is TGCGCCAGCAGCCCGCAAGGTGTTAGGGGCCCTCTGAACACTGAAGCTTTCTTT. Encoded protein: CASSPQGVRGPLNTEAFF.

This clonotype was detected many times. The rearrangement links TRBV7-9 to TRBJ2-2; D is undetermined. The CDR3 spans 11 residues. Germline CDR1 is SEHNR and CDR2 is FQNEAQ (reference sequence). V lost 5 bases and J 9 bases, leaving 7 bases between the germline ends. The CDR3 region has the DNA TGTGCCAGCAGCCCCACTTGGGAGCTGTTTTTT. Protein product: CASSPTWELFF.

There are many counts of this clonotype. This chain links TRBV7-9 with TRBJ1-4; possibly TRBD1 for D (6 bases). Germline CDR1 SEHNR, CDR2 FQNEAQ (reference sequence). The CDR3 is 16 amino acids. Trimming left V 4 bases short and J 8 bases short, with 20 bases between. The CDR3 loop is CASSSTADRRGEKLFF. CDR3 nucleotide sequence: TGTGCCAGCAGCTCAACCGCCGACAGGAGGGGAGAAAAACTGTTTTTT.

The sample holds a few counts of this clonotype. The V and J genes are TRBV7-2 and TRBJ2-3; D possibly corresponds to TRBD2 (7 bases). Trimming took 1 base from V and 4 from J, leaving 21 bases between them. There are 18 residues in the CDR3. The germline CDR1 and CDR2 sequences are SGHTA and FQGNSA. The CDR3 reads CASSLEGGGDTWADTQYF. CDR3 nucleotide sequence: TGTGCCAGCAGCTTAGAAGGGGGGGGCGACACCTGGGCAGATACGCAGTATTTT. The full variable domain, in which reference TRBV7-2 and TRBJ2-3 provide the parts outside the CDR3, is GAGVSQSPSNKVTEKGKDVELRCDPISGHTALYWYRQSLGQGLEFLIYFQGNSAPDKSGLPSDRFSAERTGGSVSTLTIQRTQQEDSAVYLCASSLEGGGDTWADTQYFGPGTRLTVL.

This clonotype was seen at least ten times. This chain joins TRBV10-3 and TRBJ1-5; D ambiguous. Germline V lookup: CDR1 ENHRY, CDR2 SYGVKD. V was trimmed by 0 bases and J by 6 bases, leaving 3 bases between them. CDR3 length: 12 amino acids. The DNA of the CDR3 is TGTGCCATCAGTGAGTCGGGTCAGCCCCAGCATTTT. As protein: CAISESGQPQHF.

The J gene is TRBJ2-5, the V gene TRBV7-9; D gene ambiguous. This CDR3 is built from 14 residues. V gave up 1 base and J gave up 1 base, with 7 bases separating them. Per the germline V gene, CDR1 is SEHNR and CDR2 is FQNEAQ (reference sequence). The CDR3 spells CASSLDWGQETQYF. The CDR3 nucleotides are TGTGCCAGCAGCTTAGATTGGGGCCAAGAGACCCAGTACTTC. The whole variable domain, filled in from reference TRBV7-9 and TRBJ2-5, reads DTGVSQNPRHKITKRGQNVTFRCDPISEHNRLYWYRQTLGQGPEFLTYFQNEAQLEKSRLLSDRFSAERPKGSFSTLEIQRTEQGDSAMYLCASSLDWGQETQYFGPGTRLLVL.

This clonotype occurred a few times. V gene TRBV12-3 or TRBV12-4 combines with J gene TRBJ2-2; D may be TRBD2 (6 bases). The CDR3 has 18 amino acids. The germline V and J ends were trimmed by 6 bases and 1 base, with 21 bases remaining between them. The CDR3, as DNA: TGTGCCAGCAGCCTCCACCCAAGGACTATGGGGAACACCGGGGAGCTGTTTTTT. This sequence encodes CASSLHPRTMGNTGELFF.

This clonotype is medium-sized (0.01 to 0.1%). V and J are TRBV6-2 or TRBV6-3 and TRBJ2-6; the D is unclear. V lost 0 bases and J lost 1, with 10 bases in between. The CDR3 runs 17 residues. Germline V gene data show CDR1 as MNHEY and CDR2 as SVGEGT. CDR3 in amino acids: CASSYSLTESGANVLTF. CDR3 DNA: TGTGCCAGCAGTTACTCCCTTACAGAGTCTGGGGCCAACGTCCTGACTTTC.

This clonotype was counted many times. The V and J genes are TRBV7-9 and TRBJ2-7; TRBD2 is a possible D gene (6 bases). The germline V gene encodes CDR1 SEHNR and CDR2 FQNEAQ (reference sequence). The CDR3 spans 13 residues. Trimming removed 6 bases at V and 3 bases at J, with 12 bases between. The CDR3 nucleotides read TGTGCCAGCAGTAGTAGCGGTAGCTACGAGCAGTACTTC. It yields the protein CASSSSGSYEQYF. Full variable domain (remainder filled in from reference TRBV7-9 and TRBJ2-7): DTGVSQNPRHKITKRGQNVTFRCDPISEHNRLYWYRQTLGQGPEFLTYFQNEAQLEKSRLLSDRFSAERPKGSFSTLEIQRTEQGDSAMYLCASSSSGSYEQYFGPGTRLTVT.

This clonotype came up many times. This rearrangement joins TRBV7-2 to TRBJ2-2; D assignment may be TRBD1 or TRBD2 (5 bases each). Trimming shortened V by 4 bases and J by 7 bases, and 19 bases separated the two germline ends. Per the germline V gene, CDR1 is SGHTA and CDR2 is FQGNSA. The CDR3 totals 16 residues. The CDR3 loop reads CASSSPGTPKVGELFF. CDR3 coding DNA: TGTGCCAGCAGCTCCCCCGGGACCCCAAAGGTCGGGGAGCTGTTTTTT. The full variable domain, its missing parts supplied by reference TRBV7-2 and TRBJ2-2, is GAGVSQSPSNKVTEKGKDVELRCDPISGHTALYWYRQSLGQGLEFLIYFQGNSAPDKSGLPSDRFSAERTGGSVSTLTIQRTQQEDSAVYLCASSSPGTPKVGELFFGEGSRLTVL.

The sample holds many counts of this clonotype. The chain is built from TRBV7-2 and TRBJ2-5; D unclear. The V end was cut by 3 bases, the J end by 7 bases, with 9 bases between. This CDR3 has 12 residues. Germline-derived CDR1 and CDR2 are SGHTA and FQGNSA. The CDR3 loop is CASSFSPGTQYF. In DNA, the CDR3 is TGTGCCAGCAGCTTTTCCCCAGGGACCCAGTACTTC.

Only a few counts were recorded for this clonotype. The rearrangement links TRBV15 to TRBJ2-2, with 14 bases lining up with TRBD2. Germline-derived CDR1 and CDR2 are LNHNV and YYDKDF (reference sequence). V trimming: 5 bases; J trimming: 5 bases; junction bases outside the gene matches: 4. The CDR3 has 16 residues. This CDR3 is CATSGTSGRKTGELFF. The CDR3 nucleotides are TGTGCCACCAGCGGGACTAGCGGGAGAAAGACCGGGGAGCTGTTTTTT.

The chain combines TRBV15 with TRBJ2-1; 8 bases agree with TRBD2. Trimming removed 2 bases from V and 4 bases from J; junction bases left unmatched: 4. The CDR3 is 15 residues long. Germline CDR1 LNHNV, CDR2 YYDKDF (reference sequence). The CDR3 reads CATSRPGGGYNEQFF. The CDR3 DNA sequence: TGTGCCACCAGCAGACCCGGGGGGGGATACAATGAGCAGTTCTTC.

This clonotype appeared many times. This chain joins TRBV12-3 or TRBV12-4 and TRBJ1-5; 9 bases line up with TRBD1. V shed 6 bases and J 2 bases; nucleotides not matched to a gene: 5. This CDR3 spans 15 amino acids. The CDR3 loop reads CASSPDRGGNQPQHF. CDR3 sequence (DNA): TGTGCCAGCAGCCCGGACAGGGGTGGCAATCAGCCCCAGCATTTT.

This clonotype was observed many times. The chain joins TRBV7-2 to TRBJ1-6; D gene ambiguous. The CDR3 is made up of 14 amino acids. V was shortened by 4 bases and J by 5 bases, with 9 bases between the two germline ends. Germline-derived CDR1 and CDR2 are SGHTA and FQGNSA. CDR3 sequence (DNA): TGTGCCAGCAGCTCCCGGGCAGATAATTCACCCCTCCACTTT. Its translation: CASSSRADNSPLHF.

The chain has TRBV6-5 and TRBJ1-1, with 9 bases aligning to TRBD1. Germline CDR1 reads MNHEY; CDR2 reads SVGAGI. The CDR3 extends over 14 amino acids. Trimming cost V 4 bases and J 1 base; bases outside gene matches: 1. DNA of the CDR3: TGTGCCAGCAGTTCGGACAGGGGGAACACTGAAGCTTTCTTT. It yields the protein CASSSDRGNTEAFF.

This clonotype has a single count. The V and J genes are TRBV2 and TRBJ1-6, with a weak D call TRBD1 (6 bases). Per the germline V gene, CDR1 is SNHLY and CDR2 is FYNNEI. The V end was cut by 4 bases, the J end by 5 bases, with 9 bases between. The length of the CDR3 is 14 residues. The CDR3 sequence is CASSGGRDNSPLHF. The DNA of the CDR3 is TGTGCCAGCAGTGGGGGGCGAGATAATTCACCCCTCCACTTT. Complete variable domain (other parts from reference TRBV2 and TRBJ1-6): EPEVTQTPSHQVTQMGQEVILRCVPISNHLYFYWYRQILGQKVEFLVSFYNNEISEKSEIFDDQFSVERPDGSNFTLKIRSTKLEDSAMYFCASSGGRDNSPLHFGNGTRLTVT.

This clonotype was seen at least ten times. This chain links TRBV7-2 with TRBJ1-1, with 8 bases identical to TRBD1. Germline V gives CDR1 SGHTA, CDR2 FQGNSA. This CDR3 contains 13 residues. The ends lost 6 bases at V and 5 bases at J; junction bases unmatched: 5. This CDR3 is CASRLTGGTEAFF. The CDR3 DNA is TGTGCCAGCAGACTCACAGGGGGGACTGAAGCTTTCTTT.

This clonotype appeared a few times. The chain combines TRBV2 with TRBJ2-1; D is perhaps TRBD1 (5 bases). Germline V CDR1 and CDR2: SNHLY, FYNNEI. The CDR3 loop spans 16 amino acids. V shed 1 base and J shed 4 bases, with 14 bases lying between them. CDR3 residues: CASSEVRQTFYNEQFF. DNA for the CDR3: TGTGCCAGCAGTGAAGTACGACAGACCTTTTACAATGAGCAGTTCTTC.

This clonotype has at least ten counts. The chain's CDR3 is CASSLMGTLSYEQYF. CDR3 DNA: TGTGCCAGCAGTTTAATGGGGACACTGTCCTACGAGCAGTACTTC. The rearrangement joins TRBV28 to TRBJ2-7; a possible D gene is TRBD1 (6 bases). Per the germline V gene, CDR1 is MDHEN and CDR2 is SYDVKM. The CDR3 totals 15 residues. The V end was cut by 2 bases, the J end by 1 base, with 12 bases between.